One sample yielded the 15 T cell receptor beta chains listed below, sequenced in a study of memory CD4+ T cells and cytomegalovirus serostatus (dated by TCRdb to the late 2010s). A FACSAria II was used to sort memory CD4+ T cells, defined as single viable CD3+CD4+CD8-CD45RO+ cells. Library prep was done by the immunoSEQ multiplex PCR assay. TCRdb stores this immuneACCESS table with in-frame sequences only. Part of the clones is absent; in the studies checked, under half of the shortfall reflects unresolved V genes, and no reason is known for the rest. Within this sample are some 73,000 clones, with around 82% of them counted one time only. In total, the top ten clones hold around 2.6% of the sample. The sequencing sample was made of memory CD4+ T cells from blood. The receptors come from an adult in good health and CMV-seropositive.

A note on this clone: No conserved phenylalanine or tryptophan is present at the end of the CDR3, so a read error is the likely explanation. Because the CDR3's place on the DNA is in doubt, the DNA is left out and the CDR3 is given as listed by TCRdb. The J gene is TRBJ2-7, the V gene TRBV28; the table names TRBD1, a call not compared with the DNA. Germline CDR1 reads MDHEN; CDR2 reads SYDVKM. The CDR3 has 10 residues if both end residues are counted. The CDR3 sequence is CASSRTGKGN.

The rearrangement joins TRBV5-4 to TRBJ2-5; TRBD1 might be the D (5 bases). The CDR3 extends over 14 amino acids. The V gene lost 4 bases and the J gene lost 4 bases, with 14 bases spanning the gap. Germline V gene lookup returns CDR1 SGHNT and CDR2 YYREEE (reference sequence). The CDR3 loop is CASSTRTGAETQYF. The CDR3 nucleotides read TGTGCCAGCAGCACTCGCACAGGAGCAGAGACCCAGTACTTC.

The V and J genes are TRBV6-1 and TRBJ2-3, with 8 nucleotides matching TRBD2. CDR3 length: 14 residues. In germline, CDR1 is MNHNS, CDR2 SASEGT. The CDR3 DNA reads TGTTCTTCTGAGCGGGGGCGTAGCACAGATACGCAGTATTTT. Its protein product is CSSERGRSTDTQYF.

This clone was seen a single time. The V and J genes are TRBV5-5 and TRBJ1-2, with a tentative D call TRBD1 (6 bases). The V gene's germline CDR1 is SGHKS and CDR2 YYEKEE (reference sequence). V gave up 0 bases and J gave up 6 bases, with 12 bases separating them. The CDR3 covers 14 residues. The CDR3: CASSLAGGGHGYTF. The CDR3 region has the DNA TGTGCCAGCAGCTTGGCAGGAGGGGGTCATGGCTACACCTTC. The variable domain in full, with the rest retrieved from reference TRBV5-5 and TRBJ1-2, is DAGVTQSPTHLIKTRGQQVTLRCSPISGHKSVSWYQQVLGQGPQFIFQYYEKEERGRGNFPDRFSARQFPNYSSELNVNALLLGDSALYLCASSLAGGGHGYTFGSGTRLTVV.

This clone showed up just once. The chain is built from TRBV7-2 and TRBJ2-3; 8 nucleotides agree with TRBD2. The CDR3 runs 14 residues. From germline, CDR1 is SGHTA and CDR2 FQGNSA. Unmatched junction bases numbered 2, after V lost 0 bases and J lost 6 bases. The CDR3 DNA sequence: TGTGCCAGCAGCTTAGCTAGCGGGGTTGATACGCAGTATTTT. It specifies CASSLASGVDTQYF. The whole variable domain, remainder taken from reference TRBV7-2 and TRBJ2-3, is GAGVSQSPSNKVTEKGKDVELRCDPISGHTALYWYRQSLGQGLEFLIYFQGNSAPDKSGLPSDRFSAERTGGSVSTLTIQRTQQEDSAVYLCASSLASGVDTQYFGPGTRLTVL.

The chain employs TRBV5-1 and TRBJ2-7; D is possibly TRBD2 (6 bases). CDR1 SGHRS and CDR2 YFSETQ come from the germline V gene. Between the trimmed V and J ends, which lost 3 bases and 2 bases, there was a span of 12 bases. This CDR3 region has 14 residues. CDR3 sequence reads: CASSSLAVPYEQYF. The CDR3 nucleotides are TGCGCCAGCAGCTCATTAGCGGTCCCCTACGAGCAGTACTTC. The full variable domain, its missing parts supplied by reference TRBV5-1 and TRBJ2-7, is KAGVTQTPRYLIKTRGQQVTLSCSPISGHRSVSWYQQTPGQGLQFLFEYFSETQRNKGNFPGRFSGRQFSNSRSEMNVSTLELGDSALYLCASSSLAVPYEQYFGPGTRLTVT.

This clone was observed a few times. The chain combines TRBV10-2 with TRBJ2-7; TRBD2 agrees at 11 bases. Germline V gene data show CDR1 as WSHSY and CDR2 as SAAADI. This CDR3 has 14 amino acids. The V segment lost 6 bases and the J segment 2 bases; nucleotides outside the gene matches: 3. CDR3 in amino acids: CASRSGLAAYEQYF. In DNA, the CDR3 is TGCGCCAGCAGGTCGGGACTAGCGGCCTACGAGCAGTACTTC.

The genes are TRBV5-1 and TRBJ2-1, with 9 bases lining up with TRBD2. The CDR3 spans 15 residues. Per the germline V gene, CDR1 is SGHRS and CDR2 is YFSETQ. With V trimmed by 6 bases and J by 4 bases, 8 bases remained unmatched. The CDR3 reads CASTTGLAGYNEQFF. CDR3 in DNA: TGCGCCAGCACAACTGGGCTAGCGGGGTACAATGAGCAGTTCTTC.

This clone was recorded a few times. V gene TRBV18 combines with J gene TRBJ1-5; maybe TRBD1 (5 bases). This CDR3 has 17 amino acids. V was cut by 6 bases and J by 5 bases, with 23 bases left in between. Germline CDR1 reads KGHSH; CDR2 reads LQKENI. The CDR3 loop is CASSYRREGLRDQPQHF. In DNA form, the CDR3 reads TGTGCCAGCTCTTACCGTCGGGAGGGGTTGAGGGATCAGCCCCAGCATTTT.

This clone was picked up a small number of times. This sequence joins TRBV6-6 and TRBJ2-7; D may be TRBD2 (6 bases). CDR3 size: 12 residues. Germline values: CDR1 MNHNY, CDR2 SVGAGI (reference sequence). Trimming stripped 6 bases from V and 9 bases from J, with 15 bases between. The CDR3 is CASSTGGASQYF. CDR3 DNA sequence: TGTGCCAGCAGCACCGGAGGGGCCTCGCAGTACTTC.

The V gene is TRBV4-2, the J gene TRBJ1-4; 8 bases agree with TRBD1. The CDR3 is made up of 17 amino acids. Germline-derived CDR1 and CDR2 are LGHNA and YNFKEQ. V gave up 4 bases and J gave up 3 bases; unmatched junction bases: 10. Here the CDR3 reads CASSLKTGVFPNEKLFF. The CDR3 bases are TGTGCCAGCAGCCTTAAGACAGGGGTTTTTCCTAATGAAAAACTGTTTTTT.

The rearrangement links TRBV28 to TRBJ1-1, with a tentative D call TRBD1 (5 bases). Trimming took off 9 bases at V and 10 bases at J, with 24 bases between the two ends. Per germline, CDR1 MDHEN and CDR2 SYDVKM. This CDR3 contains 14 residues. CDR3: CASLTPGPVPGAFF. CDR3 nucleotides: TGTGCCAGTCTAACACCGGGGCCCGTGCCGGGAGCTTTCTTT.

This chain joins TRBV7-2 and TRBJ2-3; D unclear. V lost 4 bases and J lost 5, with 16 bases in between. The CDR3 is made up of 15 amino acids. Germline CDR1 reads SGHTA; CDR2 reads FQGNSA. The CDR3 DNA sequence: TGTGCCAGCAGCTCCGGGTCATTGAGAGTAGATACGCAGTATTTT. The encoded protein is CASSSGSLRVDTQYF.

This clone was counted between two and nine times. The chain uses TRBV7-2 and TRBJ2-6, with 7 bases that match TRBD2. Germline V gene lookup returns CDR1 SGHTA and CDR2 FQGNSA. The ends lost 5 bases at V and 4 bases at J; junction bases unmatched: 2. CDR3 size: 14 residues. CDR3 in DNA: TGTGCCAGCAGCCCGGGAGGCGGGGCCAACGTCCTGACTTTC. It encodes CASSPGGGANVLTF. The variable domain in full, with the rest retrieved from reference TRBV7-2 and TRBJ2-6, is GAGVSQSPSNKVTEKGKDVELRCDPISGHTALYWYRQSLGQGLEFLIYFQGNSAPDKSGLPSDRFSAERTGGSVSTLTIQRTQQEDSAVYLCASSPGGGANVLTFGAGSRLTVL.

V usage is TRBV6-4 and J usage is TRBJ1-5; the D gene is possibly TRBD1 (5 bases). V lost 4 bases to trimming and J lost 2 bases, with 9 bases between them. Germline V gene sequence: CDR1 MRHNA, CDR2 SNTAGT. The CDR3 sequence is 14 residues long. The CDR3 coding sequence is TGTGCCAGCAGTGTCGGGGGGGGCAATCAGCCCCAGCATTTT. It translates to CASSVGGGNQPQHF.